This T cell receptor beta chain was sequenced for a study of T cell repertoires in cytomegalovirus infection. Study as a whole: The public TCR beta signatures pointed to both CMV infection and matching HLA type.

The germline CDR1 and CDR2 sequences are DFQATT and SNEGSKA (reference sequence). V shed 0 bases, J shed 6 bases, and the junction held 10 bases outside the gene matches. The CDR3 extends over 16 amino acids. TCRdb ran MiXCR on the reads and lists one entry per CDR3 protein. The table includes 200,000 to 250,000 distinct CDR3 sequences, 12% detected once. The source material was PBMCs. This clonotype originated in a human donor in good health (CMV status not recorded). Some clones in this sample may be carry-over from other donors' samples. The chain couples TRBV20-1 to TRBJ2-1; 8 positions agree with TRBD1. CDR3: CSARDRTGMTSNEQFF. As DNA, the CDR3 is TGCAGTGCTAGAGATCGGACAGGGATGACCTCCAATGAGCAGTTCTTC.